Shown below are 4 T cell receptor beta chains from a single sample sequenced in a study of cytotoxic CD8 clonotypes in ibrutinib-treated CLL (dated by TCRdb to the early 2020s). The time point label for this specimen denotes: around 2 years on ibrutinib. The method was the immunoSEQ multiplex PCR assay. TCRdb re-hosts the immuneACCESS table, in-frame sequences only. Its copies lack some clones; in the studies checked, an unresolved V gene accounts for under half of them, and the cause for the rest is not known. The table for this sample lists 100,000 to 150,000 clones; approximately 85% of them were counted only once. Roughly 1.9% of the sample rests with the top ten. The starting material was PBMCs, obtained after 24 months of ibrutinib treatment. These receptors originate from a human donor with chronic lymphocytic leukemia.

The V gene is TRBV5-1, the J gene TRBJ1-3, with D unresolved. This CDR3 contains 14 residues. Germline V gene sequence: CDR1 SGHRS, CDR2 YFSETQ. The V end was cut by 4 bases, the J end by 1 base, with 9 bases between. In DNA form, the CDR3 reads TGCGCCAGCAGCGTGGACGGATCTGGAAACACCATATATTTT. Residues: CASSVDGSGNTIYF.

CDR3 amino acids: CASSLVGGTGYYEQYF. The CDR3 DNA reads as TGCGCCAGCAGCTTGGTAGGTGGGACAGGATACTACGAGCAGTACTTC. The chain joins TRBV5-1 to TRBJ2-7; 8 positions agree with TRBD1. The CDR3 totals 16 residues. The V gene's germline CDR1 is SGHRS and CDR2 YFSETQ. The trim removed 0 bases at V and 3 bases at J, leaving 8 bases unmatched. Filled out from reference TRBV5-1 and TRBJ2-7, the complete variable domain reads KAGVTQTPRYLIKTRGQQVTLSCSPISGHRSVSWYQQTPGQGLQFLFEYFSETQRNKGNFPGRFSGRQFSNSRSEMNVSTLELGDSALYLCASSLVGGTGYYEQYFGPGTRLTVT.

The chain links TRBV5-4 to TRBJ2-1; a weak D match, TRBD1 (5 bases). The CDR3 runs to 15 residues. Trimming stripped 5 bases from V and 0 bases from J, with 12 bases between. CDR1 and CDR2 (germline): SGHNT, YYREEE (reference sequence). This CDR3 is CASRVDTNSYNEQFF. CDR3 nucleotides: TGTGCCAGCAGAGTGGACACCAACTCCTACAATGAGCAGTTCTTC.

The chain recombines TRBV11-2 with TRBJ1-6; 8 bases map to TRBD1. The V gene end was trimmed by 5 bases and the J gene end by 9 bases; junction bases not matched to a gene: 3. The CDR3 length is 13 residues. Germline V gene lookup returns CDR1 SGHAT and CDR2 FQNNGV. CDR3: CASSPTGVSPLHF. CDR3 DNA: TGTGCCAGCAGCCCGACAGGGGTTTCACCCCTCCACTTT.